This T cell receptor beta chain was captured by sequencing in a study of T-cell memory formation after mild COVID-19. Study-level background: In these data, TCR clusters were largely donor specific. Study observations and caveats: Pre-infection memory showed some responding clones, and this suggested that cross-reactive memory joined. Mostly located in CM and EM were contracting CD4+ clones, with contracting CD8+ clones located in EMRA.

The table lists this clonotype with many counts. Antigen: not known. The TCR alpha and TCR beta cDNA libraries, bearing sample barcodes and UMIs, were generated by 5'RACE using constant-segment primers. TCRdb passed the 5' RACE reads through MiXCR, listing each CDR3 protein once. The sample holds 200,000 to 300,000 distinct CDR3 sequences; roughly 10% are singletons and the top ten take around 20%. Trimming pared 5 bases from V and 6 bases from J, leaving 5 bases between. The CDR3 totals 12 residues. CDR1 and CDR2 (germline): SEHNR, FQNEAQ (reference sequence). Sequenced sample: PBMCs or a T cell subset sorted from them (not recorded which). The sequence was obtained from a man aged 18 to 30 who had mild COVID-19 (a few samples of this study predate the infection). Cell type and time point are not known. The chain has TRBV7-9 and TRBJ1-6; D not resolved. CDR3 amino acids: CASSPSNSPLHF. CDR3 bases: TGTGCCAGCAGCCCCTCTAATTCACCCCTCCACTTT.